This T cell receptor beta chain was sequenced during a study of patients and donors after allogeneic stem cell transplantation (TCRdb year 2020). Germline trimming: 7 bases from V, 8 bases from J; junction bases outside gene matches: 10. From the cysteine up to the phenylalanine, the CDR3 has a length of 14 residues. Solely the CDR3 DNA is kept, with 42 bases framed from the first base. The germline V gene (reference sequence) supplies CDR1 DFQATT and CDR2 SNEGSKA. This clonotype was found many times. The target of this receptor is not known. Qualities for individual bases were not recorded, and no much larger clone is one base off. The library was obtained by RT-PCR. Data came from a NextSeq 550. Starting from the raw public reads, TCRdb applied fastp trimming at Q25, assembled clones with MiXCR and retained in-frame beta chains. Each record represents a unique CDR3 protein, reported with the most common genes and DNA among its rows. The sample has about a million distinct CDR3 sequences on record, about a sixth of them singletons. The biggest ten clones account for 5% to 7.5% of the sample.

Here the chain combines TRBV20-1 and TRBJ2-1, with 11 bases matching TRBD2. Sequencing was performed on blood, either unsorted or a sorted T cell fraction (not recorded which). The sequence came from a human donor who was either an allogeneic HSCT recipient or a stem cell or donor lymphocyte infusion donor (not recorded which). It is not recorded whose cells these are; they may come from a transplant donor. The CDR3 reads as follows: CSGSGGAVSDEQFF. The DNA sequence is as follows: TGCAGTGGTAGCGGGGGGGCCGTGAGCGATGAGCAGTTCTTC.